One sample yielded the 24 T cell receptor beta chains listed below, sequenced in a study of early T cells in non-severe SARS-CoV-2 infection. TCRdb itself ran the 5' RACE reads through MiXCR, one entry per CDR3 protein. The table lists tens of thousands of distinct CDR3 sequences, roughly 6.1% of them singletons. Sequencing was done on a sample of whole blood. The receptors originated from an adult who was a healthcare worker with PCR-confirmed SARS-CoV-2 infection or an uninfected control (not recorded which).

The chain couples TRBV14 to TRBJ2-1, with a weak D call TRBD1 (6 bases). Per germline, CDR1 SGHDN and CDR2 FVKESK. V was pared by 4 bases and J by 0 bases, with 13 bases between. The CDR3 has 16 amino acids. The CDR3 spells CASSPQTGRSYNEQFF. CDR3 DNA: TGTGCCAGCAGCCCGCAGACAGGCCGCTCCTACAATGAGCAGTTCTTC.

This clonotype was counted ten times or more. The rearrangement joins TRBV15 to TRBJ2-1, with 8 bases lining up with TRBD1. The V gene end was trimmed by 1 base and the J gene end by 8 bases; junction bases not matched to a gene: 4. The CDR3 is 14 amino acids. Germline CDR1 reads LNHNV; CDR2 reads YYDKDF (reference sequence). Written as DNA, the CDR3 is TGTGCCACCAGCAGAGGACAGGGGCTTGATGAGCAGTTCTTC. Protein: CATSRGQGLDEQFF.

This clonotype occurred many times. The chain is built from TRBV23-1 and TRBJ2-7; D is perhaps TRBD1 (6 bases). TRBV23-1 is labeled an ORF, and its function is uncertain. V was trimmed by 0 bases and J by 4 bases, leaving 13 bases between them. This CDR3 spans 15 amino acids. The CDR3 spells CASSQSSGVGYEQYF. CDR3 DNA sequence: TGCGCCAGCAGTCAATCGTCAGGGGTTGGGTACGAGCAGTACTTC.

This clonotype was seen repeatedly, ten times or more. The chain is built from TRBV29-1 and TRBJ2-7; TRBD1 might be the D (7 bases). The CDR3 is 13 residues long. Looked up from germline, CDR1 is SQVTM and CDR2 is ANQGSEA. The V and J ends lost 3 bases and 4 bases respectively, with 13 bases between them. CDR3 loop: CSVEEGAGYEQYF. The CDR3 DNA reads as TGCAGCGTTGAGGAGGGGGCCGGATACGAGCAGTACTTC.

The genes are TRBV29-1 and TRBJ2-7, with D perhaps assigned TRBD1 or TRBD2 (5 bases each). This CDR3 contains 12 residues. Germline V CDR1 and CDR2: SQVTM, ANQGSEA. For the CDR3, the DNA is TGCGTCCCGGGGCCCTACTCCTACGAGCAGTACTTC. Protein: CVPGPYSYEQYF.

This clonotype has a count of ten or more. The V call is TRBV28, the J call TRBJ2-1; 7 bases agree with TRBD2. Germline CDR1 and CDR2: MDHEN and SYDVKM. With V trimmed by 2 bases and J by 4 bases, 8 bases remained unmatched. The CDR3 length is 16 residues. CDR3 residues: CASSLNLAARYNEQFF. For the CDR3, the DNA is TGTGCCAGCAGTTTAAACCTAGCGGCCCGATACAATGAGCAGTTCTTC.

This clonotype was counted ten times or more. This rearrangement joins TRBV12-3 or TRBV12-4 to TRBJ2-3, with TRBD2 identical over 10 bases. Trimming at V came to 0 bases and at J to 1 base, leaving 4 bases not matched to a gene. This CDR3 has 17 residues. DNA of the CDR3: TGTGCCAGCAGTTTAGCGGGGACTAGCGAAGGCACAGATACGCAGTATTTT. It specifies CASSLAGTSEGTDTQYF.

This clonotype came up many times. J is TRBJ2-5 and V is TRBV5-1; D tentatively fits TRBD1 or TRBD2 (5 bases each). The CDR3 extends over 14 amino acids. The V gene's germline CDR1 is SGHRS and CDR2 YFSETQ. V lost 5 bases and J lost 1, with 12 bases in between. The chain's CDR3 is CASRRFGAQETQYF. The CDR3 nucleotides read TGCGCCAGCAGACGTTTCGGGGCCCAAGAGACCCAGTACTTC.

The sample holds many counts of this clonotype. This rearrangement joins TRBV14 to TRBJ2-3, with unresolved D. The germline CDR1 and CDR2 sequences are SGHDN and FVKESK. CDR3 size: 15 residues. V was shortened by 4 bases and J by 2 bases, with 13 bases between the two germline ends. In DNA, the CDR3 is TGTGCCAGCAGCCTCGCACTGGCCCCCACAGATACGCAGTATTTT. Translation: CASSLALAPTDTQYF.

In its sample, this clonotype was seen many times. The V and J genes are TRBV6-4 and TRBJ2-7; 10 bases align to TRBD1. CDR3 length: 14 amino acids. Germline V gives CDR1 MRHNA, CDR2 SNTAGT. The junction had 6 bases not matched to a gene; V was cut back by 3 bases and J by 7 bases. The CDR3 here is CASSEQTGGGEQYF. CDR3 nucleotides: TGTGCCAGCAGTGAACAGACAGGGGGCGGTGAGCAGTACTTC.

V and J are TRBV11-3 and TRBJ1-5; no definite D call. Trimming removed 5 bases from V and 0 bases from J, with 5 bases in between. CDR3 length equals 13 residues. The germline gives CDR1 SGHNT, CDR2 YENEEA. The CDR3 sequence: CASSVYSNQPQHF. CDR3 DNA sequence: TGTGCCAGCAGCGTGTATAGCAATCAGCCCCAGCATTTT.

This clonotype has a handful of counts. This chain uses TRBV6-2 or TRBV6-3 with TRBJ1-3; D is unclear. The CDR3 consists of 15 residues. Per germline, CDR1 MNHEY and CDR2 SVGEGT. V was clipped by 6 bases and J by 0 bases, with 12 bases between them. The CDR3 loop reads CASSRIRSSGNTIYF. CDR3 in DNA: TGTGCCAGCAGCCGGATAAGGAGCTCTGGAAACACCATATATTTT.

This clonotype was detected many times. The rearrangement links TRBV5-1 to TRBJ2-6; D is undetermined. The CDR3 runs 15 residues. CDR1 is SGHRS and CDR2 is YFSETQ in the germline V gene. Trimming left V 1 base short and J 8 bases short, with 13 bases between. The CDR3 spells CASSLTGGGSNVLTF. In DNA, the CDR3 is TGCGCCAGCAGCTTGACCGGCGGTGGTTCCAACGTCCTGACTTTC. Supplemented by reference TRBV5-1 and TRBJ2-6, the full variable domain reads KAGVTQTPRYLIKTRGQQVTLSCSPISGHRSVSWYQQTPGQGLQFLFEYFSETQRNKGNFPGRFSGRQFSNSRSEMNVSTLELGDSALYLCASSLTGGGSNVLTFGAGSRLTVL.

In regard to this clonotype: This may come from a read error, since a much larger clone is one base off. The chain links TRBV19 to TRBJ2-1, with a possible D match to TRBD1 (9 bases). Germline CDR1 is LNHDA and CDR2 is SQIVND (reference sequence). The CDR3 contains 15 residues. The CDR3, as DNA: TGTGTCAGTCTCTCGGGGGGGACAGGGACCAATGAGCAGTTCTTC. Encoded protein: CVSLSGGTGTNEQFF.

This clonotype came up many times. This rearrangement joins TRBV19 to TRBJ2-2; 7 bases are shared with TRBD1. The CDR3 loop spans 16 amino acids. V lost 7 bases, J lost 0 bases, and 8 bases stayed unmatched. Germline lookup yields CDR1 LNHDA and CDR2 SQIVND (reference sequence). The CDR3 DNA follows: TGTGCCAGTAATGCCGGGGACAGAGCGAACACCGGGGAGCTGTTTTTT. It yields the protein CASNAGDRANTGELFF.

This chain links TRBV7-6 with TRBJ2-1; 11 nucleotides match TRBD2. The CDR3 runs to 17 residues. Trimming at V came to 3 bases and at J to 7 bases, leaving 11 bases not matched to a gene. Germline values: CDR1 SGHVS, CDR2 FNYEAQ. CDR3 sequence: CASSFYAGTSGINEQFF. In DNA, the CDR3 is TGTGCCAGCAGCTTCTATGCCGGGACTAGCGGAATAAATGAGCAGTTCTTC.

A few counts support this clonotype. CDR3 in DNA: TGTGCCAGCAACCAACAGGGGGGTAATCAGCCCCAGCATTTT. Encoded protein: CASNQQGGNQPQHF. The chain has TRBV2 and TRBJ1-5; 8 bases match TRBD1. This CDR3 has 14 amino acids. CDR1 and CDR2 from the germline V gene are SNHLY and FYNNEI. J gave up 4 bases and V 7 bases, and 6 bases lay outside the gene matches.

This clonotype has ten or more counts. The CDR3 nucleotides are TGTGCCAGCAGGCGCCGTAACAATGAGCAGTTCTTC. Protein product: CASRRRNNEQFF. The V call is TRBV7-9, the J call TRBJ2-1, with D unresolved. In germline, CDR1 is SEHNR, CDR2 FQNEAQ (reference sequence). Trimming stripped 6 bases from V and 5 bases from J, with 8 bases between. There are 12 residues in the CDR3.

This clonotype was recorded at least ten times. The chain couples TRBV7-6 to TRBJ2-7; D remains ambiguous. V was trimmed by 5 bases and J by 1 base, leaving 15 bases between them. Per the germline V gene, CDR1 is SGHVS and CDR2 is FNYEAQ. The CDR3 is 15 amino acids. CDR3 DNA: TGTGCCAGCAGCCTCGCTACAGCCTATTCCTACGAGCAGTACTTC. Amino acids: CASSLATAYSYEQYF.

There are many counts of this clonotype. The V call is TRBV9, the J call TRBJ2-1; TRBD2 matches 10 bases. V was pared by 0 bases and J by 9 bases, with 6 bases of the junction left unmatched. There are 15 residues in the CDR3. CDR1 and CDR2 from the germline V gene are SGDLS and YYNGEE. The CDR3 nucleotides read TGTGCCAGCAGCGTAGTGGCTAGCGGGAGCGGTGAGCAGTTCTTC. Its translation is CASSVVASGSGEQFF.

This clonotype was recorded many times. V is TRBV7-8 and J is TRBJ2-3; the match to TRBD2 covers 10 bases. The junction had 11 bases not matched to a gene; V was cut back by 8 bases and J by 3 bases. The CDR3 is made up of 16 amino acids. Germline assignment: CDR1 SGHVS and CDR2 FQNEAQ. The DNA of the CDR3 is TGTGCCAGCTCTCTGGCTAGCGGGAGTTTAACAGATACGCAGTATTTT. Protein: CASSLASGSLTDTQYF.

This clonotype was detected many times. The V and J genes are TRBV14 and TRBJ2-1; the D gene is possibly TRBD1 (6 bases). The CDR3 is 17 amino acids. Trimming removed 0 bases at V and 10 bases at J, with 22 bases between. Germline V gene lookup returns CDR1 SGHDN and CDR2 FVKESK. The CDR3 here is CASSQDSSSPGRGEQFF. As DNA, the CDR3 is TGTGCCAGCAGCCAAGACTCCTCTAGTCCGGGCAGGGGCGAGCAGTTCTTC.

This clonotype was observed at least ten times. The chain joins TRBV7-9 to TRBJ1-6; D call uncertain. CDR1 is SEHNR, CDR2 FQNEAQ, per germline (reference sequence). With 1 base removed from V and 9 bases from J, the gap between germline ends came to 7 bases. This CDR3 has 13 amino acids. The CDR3 spells CASSLGAVSPLHF. CDR3 nucleotide sequence: TGTGCCAGCAGCTTAGGGGCAGTTTCACCCCTCCACTTT.

This clonotype was seen a few times. The J gene is TRBJ2-3, the V gene TRBV6-2 or TRBV6-3; tentative D call: TRBD2 (7 bases). This CDR3 has 17 residues. Germline values: CDR1 MNHEY, CDR2 SVGEGT. V lost 2 bases and J 7 bases, leaving 22 bases between the germline ends. In DNA, the CDR3 is TGTGCCAGCAGTTACGCGTCGTCGGGGGGCTCGGTCCATACGCAGTATTTT. It encodes CASSYASSGGSVHTQYF.